This TCR beta chain was recovered during a study of neurological immune-mediated disorders. This clonotype was recorded many times. V was cut by 3 bases and J by 7 bases, with 11 bases left in between. Germline V gives CDR1 SGHRS, CDR2 YFSETQ. The CDR3 has 13 residues. TCRdb re-analysed the 5' RACE reads in MiXCR, keeping a single row per CDR3 protein. The sample lists 55,000 to 60,000 distinct CDR3 sequences; roughly 3.2% were seen once. The TCR was taken from a woman aged 25 to 45 with multiple sclerosis. The rearrangement links TRBV5-1 to TRBJ2-1, with D possibly matching TRBD1 (5 bases). The specimen sequenced was PBMCs. CDR3 region: CASSSREVNEQFF. As DNA, the CDR3 is TGCGCCAGCAGCTCCAGGGAAGTAAATGAGCAGTTCTTC.